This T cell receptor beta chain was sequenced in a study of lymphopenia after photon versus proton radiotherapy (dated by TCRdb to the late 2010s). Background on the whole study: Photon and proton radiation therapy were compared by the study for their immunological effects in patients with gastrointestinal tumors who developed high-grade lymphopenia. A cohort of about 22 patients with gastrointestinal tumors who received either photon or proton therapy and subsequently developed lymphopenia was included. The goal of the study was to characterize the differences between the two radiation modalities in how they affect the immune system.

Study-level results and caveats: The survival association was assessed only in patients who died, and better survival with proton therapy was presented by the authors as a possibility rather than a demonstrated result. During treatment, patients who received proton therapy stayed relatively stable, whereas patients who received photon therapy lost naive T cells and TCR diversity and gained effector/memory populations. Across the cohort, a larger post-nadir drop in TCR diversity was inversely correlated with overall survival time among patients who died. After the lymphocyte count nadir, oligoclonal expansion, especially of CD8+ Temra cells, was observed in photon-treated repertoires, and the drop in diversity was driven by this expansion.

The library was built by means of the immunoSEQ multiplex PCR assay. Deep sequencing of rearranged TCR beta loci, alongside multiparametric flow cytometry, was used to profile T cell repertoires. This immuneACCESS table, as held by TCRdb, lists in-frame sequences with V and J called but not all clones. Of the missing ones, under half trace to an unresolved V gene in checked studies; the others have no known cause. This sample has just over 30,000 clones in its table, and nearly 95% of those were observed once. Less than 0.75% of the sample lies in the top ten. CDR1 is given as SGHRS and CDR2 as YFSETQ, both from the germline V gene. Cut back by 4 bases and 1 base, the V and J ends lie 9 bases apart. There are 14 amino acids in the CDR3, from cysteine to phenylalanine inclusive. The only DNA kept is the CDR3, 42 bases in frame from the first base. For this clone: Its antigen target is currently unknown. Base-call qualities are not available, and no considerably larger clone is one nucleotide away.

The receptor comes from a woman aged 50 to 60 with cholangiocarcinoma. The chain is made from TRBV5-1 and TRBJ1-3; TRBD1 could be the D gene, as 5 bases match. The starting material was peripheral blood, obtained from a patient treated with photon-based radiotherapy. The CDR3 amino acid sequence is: CASSQGTSGNTIYF. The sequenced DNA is TGCGCCAGCAGCCAAGGGACTTCTGGAAACACCATATATTTT.